A single sample gave rise to the 4 T cell receptor beta chains below, sequenced in a study of blood T cell repertoires in COVID-19. Using immunoSEQ multiplex PCR, the repertoire was profiled, and TCRdb retains in-frame clones only, with some absent. The data show approximately 61,000 clones, with around 85% seen just once and 5% to 6% held by the top ten. The source material was peripheral blood. The receptors were sampled from an older man with acute or convalescent COVID-19.

In its sample, this clone was seen a few times. The chain combines TRBV28 with TRBJ2-7, with D maybe TRBD2 (6 bases). The length of the CDR3 is 15 residues. Germline lookup yields CDR1 MDHEN and CDR2 SYDVKM. With 2 bases removed from V and 4 bases from J, the gap between germline ends came to 15 bases. CDR3 sequence reads: CASSLPAGRIYEQYF. CDR3 DNA sequence: TGTGCCAGCAGTTTACCGGCGGGACGGATTTACGAGCAGTACTTC.

The chain's CDR3 is CASSTGVWSTDTQYF. For the CDR3, the DNA is TGCGCCAGCAGCACGGGGGTCTGGAGCACAGATACGCAGTATTTT. This chain links TRBV5-1 with TRBJ2-3; tentative D call: TRBD2 (6 bases). V was cut by 4 bases and J by 0 bases, with 12 bases left in between. CDR1 is SGHRS, CDR2 YFSETQ, per germline. The length of the CDR3 is 15 residues.

The chain employs TRBV2 and TRBJ1-5; 10 bases line up with TRBD1. The CDR3 spans 15 residues. Trimming took 4 bases from V and 5 from J; bases not matched to a gene: 5. CDR1 SNHLY and CDR2 FYNNEI come from the germline V gene. CDR3 loop: CASSGDRGGDQPQHF. Written as DNA, the CDR3 is TGTGCCAGCAGTGGGGACAGGGGAGGGGATCAGCCCCAGCATTTT.

The chain has TRBV4-2 and TRBJ2-3; D is uncertain. The CDR3 contains 13 residues. Germline V gives CDR1 LGHNA, CDR2 YNFKEQ. V dropped 0 bases and J dropped 5 bases, with 6 bases sitting between them. CDR3 residues: CASSQDRRDTQYF. The CDR3 DNA sequence: TGTGCCAGCAGCCAAGATAGGAGAGATACGCAGTATTTT.